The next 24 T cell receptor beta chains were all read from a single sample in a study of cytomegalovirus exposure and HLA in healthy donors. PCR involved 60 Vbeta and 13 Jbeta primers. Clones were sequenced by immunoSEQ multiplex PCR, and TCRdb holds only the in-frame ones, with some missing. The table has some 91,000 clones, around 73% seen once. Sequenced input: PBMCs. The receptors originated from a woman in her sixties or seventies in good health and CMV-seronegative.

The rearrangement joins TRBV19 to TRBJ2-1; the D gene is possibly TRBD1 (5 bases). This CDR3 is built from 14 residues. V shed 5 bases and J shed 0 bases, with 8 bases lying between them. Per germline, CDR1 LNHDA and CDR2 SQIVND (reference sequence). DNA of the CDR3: TGTGCCAGTAGTGAAACAGGCTCCTACAATGAGCAGTTCTTC. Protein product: CASSETGSYNEQFF.

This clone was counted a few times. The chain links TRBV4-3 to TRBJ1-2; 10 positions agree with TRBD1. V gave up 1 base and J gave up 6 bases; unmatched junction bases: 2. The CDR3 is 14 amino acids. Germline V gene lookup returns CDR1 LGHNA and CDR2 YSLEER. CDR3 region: CASSQVGTGDGYTF. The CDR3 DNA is TGCGCCAGCAGCCAAGTTGGGACAGGGGATGGCTACACCTTC.

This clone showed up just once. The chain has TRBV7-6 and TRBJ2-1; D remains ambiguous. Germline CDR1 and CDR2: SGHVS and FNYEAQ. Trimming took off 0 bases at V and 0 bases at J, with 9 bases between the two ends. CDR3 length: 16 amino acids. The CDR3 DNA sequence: TGTGCCAGCAGCTTAGCCTCTGTTAGCTCCTACAATGAGCAGTTCTTC. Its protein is CASSLASVSSYNEQFF. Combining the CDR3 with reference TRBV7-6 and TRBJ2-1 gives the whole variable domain GAGVSQSPRYKVTKRGQDVALRCDPISGHVSLYWYRQALGQGPEFLTYFNYEAQQDKSGLPNDRFSAERPEGSISTLTIQRTEQRDSAMYRCASSLASVSSYNEQFFGPGTRLTVL.

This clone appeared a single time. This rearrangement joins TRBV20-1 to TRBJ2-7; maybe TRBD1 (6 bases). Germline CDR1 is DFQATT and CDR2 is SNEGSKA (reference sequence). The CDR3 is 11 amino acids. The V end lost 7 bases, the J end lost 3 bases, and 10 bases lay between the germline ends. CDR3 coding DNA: TGCAGTGTTCACAGGGTCTACGAGCAGTACTTC. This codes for CSVHRVYEQYF.

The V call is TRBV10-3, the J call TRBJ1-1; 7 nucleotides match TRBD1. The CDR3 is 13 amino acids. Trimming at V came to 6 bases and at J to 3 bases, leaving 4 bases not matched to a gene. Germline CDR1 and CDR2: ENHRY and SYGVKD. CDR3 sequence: CAIRGQEDTEAFF. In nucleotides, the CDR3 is TGTGCCATCAGAGGACAGGAGGACACTGAAGCTTTCTTT.

CDR3 in amino acids: CASSLSTGSYEQYF. CDR3 sequence (DNA): TGTGCCAGCAGCTTGTCTACAGGCTCCTACGAGCAGTACTTC. V gene TRBV5-6 combines with J gene TRBJ2-7, with D possibly being TRBD1 (5 bases). The V end was cut by 1 base, the J end by 0 bases, with 8 bases between. Per germline, CDR1 SGHDT and CDR2 YYEEEE. This CDR3 is 14 amino acids long.

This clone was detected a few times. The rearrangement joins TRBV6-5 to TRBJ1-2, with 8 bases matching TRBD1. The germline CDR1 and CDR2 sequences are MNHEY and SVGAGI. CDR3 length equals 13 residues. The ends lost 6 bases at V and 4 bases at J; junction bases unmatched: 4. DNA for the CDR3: TGTGCCAGCAGACGGGGACAGGCCTATGGCTACACCTTC. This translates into CASRRGQAYGYTF.

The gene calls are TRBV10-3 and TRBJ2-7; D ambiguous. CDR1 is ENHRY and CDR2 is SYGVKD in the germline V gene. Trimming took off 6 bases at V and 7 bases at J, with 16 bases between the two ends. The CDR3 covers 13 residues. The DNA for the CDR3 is TGTGCCATCAGGATTATAGATGCCGGGGAGCAGTACTTC. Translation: CAIRIIDAGEQYF.

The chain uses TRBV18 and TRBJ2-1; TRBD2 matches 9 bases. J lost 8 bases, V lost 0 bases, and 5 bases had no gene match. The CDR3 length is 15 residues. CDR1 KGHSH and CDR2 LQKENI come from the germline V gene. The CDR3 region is CASSPPSGGTYEQFF. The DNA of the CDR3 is TGTGCCAGCTCACCACCAAGCGGGGGGACCTATGAGCAGTTCTTC. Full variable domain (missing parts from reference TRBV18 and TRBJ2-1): NAGVMQNPRHLVRRRGQEARLRCSPMKGHSHVYWYRQLPEEGLKFMVYLQKENIIDESGMPKERFSAEFPKEGPSILRIQQVVRGDSAAYFCASSPPSGGTYEQFFGPGTRLTVL.

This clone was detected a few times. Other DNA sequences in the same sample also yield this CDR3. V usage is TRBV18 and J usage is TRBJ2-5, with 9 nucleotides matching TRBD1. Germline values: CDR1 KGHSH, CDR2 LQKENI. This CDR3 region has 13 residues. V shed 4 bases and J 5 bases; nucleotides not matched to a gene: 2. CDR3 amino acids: CASSLGQGETQYF. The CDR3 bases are TGTGCCAGCTCACTAGGACAGGGGGAGACCCAGTACTTC.

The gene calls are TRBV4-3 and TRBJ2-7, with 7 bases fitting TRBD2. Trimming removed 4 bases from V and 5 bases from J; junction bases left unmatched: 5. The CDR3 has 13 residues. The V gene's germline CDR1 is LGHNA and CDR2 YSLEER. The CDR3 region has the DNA TGCGCCAGCAGCCGCCGACTAGCAGACGAGCAGTACTTC. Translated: CASSRRLADEQYF.

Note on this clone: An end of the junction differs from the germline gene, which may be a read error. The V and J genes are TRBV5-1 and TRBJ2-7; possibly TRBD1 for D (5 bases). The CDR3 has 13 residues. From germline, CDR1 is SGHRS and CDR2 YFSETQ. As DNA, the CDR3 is TGCGCCAGCAGCTCACAGGAGACCTACGAGCGGTACTTC. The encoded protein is CASSSQETYERYF. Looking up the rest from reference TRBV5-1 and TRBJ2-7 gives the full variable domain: KAGVTQTPRYLIKTRGQQVTLSCSPISGHRSVSWYQQTPGQGLQFLFEYFSETQRNKGNFPGRFSGRQFSNSRSEMNVSTLELGDSALYLCASSSQETYERYFGPGTRLTVT.

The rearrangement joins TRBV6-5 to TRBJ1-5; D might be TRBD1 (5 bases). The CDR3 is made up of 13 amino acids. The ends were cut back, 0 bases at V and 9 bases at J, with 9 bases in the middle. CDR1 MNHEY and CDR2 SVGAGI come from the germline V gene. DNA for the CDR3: TGTGCCAGCAGTTACTCGTTTGACAGGCCCCAGCATTTT. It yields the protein CASSYSFDRPQHF.

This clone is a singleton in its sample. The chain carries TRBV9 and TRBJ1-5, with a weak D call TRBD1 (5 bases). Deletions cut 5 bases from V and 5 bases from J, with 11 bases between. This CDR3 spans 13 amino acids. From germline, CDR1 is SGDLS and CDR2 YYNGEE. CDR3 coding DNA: TGTGCCAGCAGTCCGGGAGGGGATCAGCCCCAGCATTTT. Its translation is CASSPGGDQPQHF.

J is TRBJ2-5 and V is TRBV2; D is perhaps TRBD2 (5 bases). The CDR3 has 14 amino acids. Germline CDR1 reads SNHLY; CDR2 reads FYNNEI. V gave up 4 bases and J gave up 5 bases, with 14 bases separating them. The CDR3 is CASSGGSLLETQYF. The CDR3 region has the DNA TGTGCCAGCAGTGGTGGGAGTTTACTGGAGACCCAGTACTTC.

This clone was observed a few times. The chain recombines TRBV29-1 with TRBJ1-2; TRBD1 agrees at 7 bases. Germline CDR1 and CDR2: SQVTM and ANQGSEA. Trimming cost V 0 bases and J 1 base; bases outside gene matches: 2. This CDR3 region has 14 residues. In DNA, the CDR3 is TGCAGCGTTGAAGAGACAGGGCTTAACTATGGCTACACCTTC. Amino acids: CSVEETGLNYGYTF.

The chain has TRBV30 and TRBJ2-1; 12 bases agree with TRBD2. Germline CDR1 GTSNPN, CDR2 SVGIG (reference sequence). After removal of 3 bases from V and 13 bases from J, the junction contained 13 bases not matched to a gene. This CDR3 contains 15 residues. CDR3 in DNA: TGTGCCTGGAGCAACAAGGCTAGCGGGAGGGTTGAACAGTTCTTC. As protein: CAWSNKASGRVEQFF.

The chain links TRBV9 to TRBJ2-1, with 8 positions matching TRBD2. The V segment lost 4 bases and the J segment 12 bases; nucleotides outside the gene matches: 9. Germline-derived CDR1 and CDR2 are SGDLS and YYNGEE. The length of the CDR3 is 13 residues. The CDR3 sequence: CASSFRPGTRQFF. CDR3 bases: TGTGCCAGCAGCTTTCGCCCCGGGACTAGGCAGTTCTTC.

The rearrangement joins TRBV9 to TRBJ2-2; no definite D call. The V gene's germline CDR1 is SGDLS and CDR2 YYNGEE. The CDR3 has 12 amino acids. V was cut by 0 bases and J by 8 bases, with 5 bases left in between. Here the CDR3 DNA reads TGTGCCAGCAGCGTAGGGCAGGGGGAGCTGTTTTTT. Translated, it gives CASSVGQGELFF.

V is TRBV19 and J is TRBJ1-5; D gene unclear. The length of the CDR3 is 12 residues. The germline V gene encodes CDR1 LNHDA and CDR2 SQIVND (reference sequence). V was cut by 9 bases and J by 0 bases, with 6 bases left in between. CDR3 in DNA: TGTGCCAGCTCAGTTAGCAATCAGCCCCAGCATTTT. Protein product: CASSVSNQPQHF.

CDR3 in amino acids: CASRPTGGPAFF. The CDR3 nucleotides are TGTGCCAGCAGACCGACAGGCGGCCCGGCTTTCTTT. This sequence joins TRBV7-2 and TRBJ1-1, with a weak D call TRBD1 (6 bases). V was shortened by 6 bases and J by 11 bases, with 16 bases between the two germline ends. This CDR3 has 12 amino acids. The V gene's germline CDR1 is SGHTA and CDR2 FQGNSA.

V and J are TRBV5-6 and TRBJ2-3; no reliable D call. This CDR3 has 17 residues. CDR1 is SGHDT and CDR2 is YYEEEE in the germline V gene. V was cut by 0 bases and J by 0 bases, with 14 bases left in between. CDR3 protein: CASSLEIAKTSTDTQYF. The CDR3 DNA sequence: TGTGCCAGCAGCTTGGAGATCGCCAAGACTAGCACAGATACGCAGTATTTT.

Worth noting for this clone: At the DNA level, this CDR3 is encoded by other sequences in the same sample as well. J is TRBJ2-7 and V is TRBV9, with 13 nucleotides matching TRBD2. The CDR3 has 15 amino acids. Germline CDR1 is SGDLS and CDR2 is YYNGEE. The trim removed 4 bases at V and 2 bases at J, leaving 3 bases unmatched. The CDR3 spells CASSIGTSGTYEQYF. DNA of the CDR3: TGTGCCAGCAGCATCGGGACTAGCGGGACCTACGAGCAGTACTTC.

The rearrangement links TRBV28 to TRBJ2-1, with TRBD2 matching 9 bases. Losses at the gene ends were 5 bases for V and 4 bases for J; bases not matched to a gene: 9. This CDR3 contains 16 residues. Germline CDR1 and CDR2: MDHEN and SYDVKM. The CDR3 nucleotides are TGTGCCAGCAGTGCCCGGGCGGGGGGGCTTTACAATGAGCAGTTCTTC. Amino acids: CASSARAGGLYNEQFF.